These T cell receptor beta chains were read from a single sample in a study of blood T cell repertoires in COVID-19. Data came from immunoSEQ multiplex PCR; TCRdb stores just in-frame clones and leaves some out. Among hundreds of thousands of clones listed, roughly 91% were seen once. The sequenced sample was PBMCs or T cells enriched from blood (not recorded which). These receptors all stem from a young woman who had recovered from COVID-19. The CDR3 runs from the conserved cysteine through the conserved F or W. D genes are given only for firm matches. Rows may omit the clone size; those that give it use once, few, many or a size class.

>NA|NA|TRBV5-1|TRBJ2-5
TGCGCCAGCAGCCCCTCCTTGGGGGCGCAAGAGACCCAGTACTTC
CASSPSLGAQETQYF
>TRBD1|NA|TRBV7-9|TRBJ2-7
TGTGCCAGCAGCGAACACCCCGGGACAGGGCGCGAGCAGTACTTC
CASSEHPGTGREQYF
>TRBD2|NA|TRBV27|TRBJ2-2
TGTGCCAGCAGTTTAGCGGGAGGGTACACCGGGGAGCTGTTTTTT
CASSLAGGYTGELFF
>TRBD2|NA|TRBV27|TRBJ2-3
TGTGCCAGCAGTTCCCCCCGTTTTGCGGGAGTTCGAGCGGATACGCAGTATTTT
CASSSPRFAGVRADTQYF
>NA|NA|TRBV6-2/TRBV6-3|TRBJ1-1
TGTGCCAGCAGTTATTATGGAGAAGCTGAAGCTTTCTTT
CASSYYGEAEAFF
>TRBD2|NA|TRBV10-3|TRBJ2-3
TGTGCCATCAGTGACGGACTAGCACCCGTGGGTACGCAGTATTTT
CAISDGLAPVGTQYF
>TRBD1|NA|TRBV5-1|TRBJ2-6
TGCGCCAGCAGTCTTGGTTTCTGGGACAGCTCCTCTGGGGCCAACGTCCTGACTTTC
CASSLGFWDSSSGANVLTF
>TRBD1|NA|TRBV30|TRBJ2-7
TGTGCCTGGGACAGGGGTGCCTACGAGCAGTACTTC
CAWDRGAYEQYF
>TRBD1|NA|TRBV19|TRBJ2-3
TGTGCCAGTAGTCGGGGACAGGGGGCAAGGGGAGATACGCAGTATTTT
CASSRGQGARGDTQYF
>NA|NA|TRBV7-9|TRBJ2-3
TGTGCCAGCAGACCCTGGGCGGACTATAGCACAGATACGCAGTATTTT
CASRPWADYSTDTQYF
>TRBD1|NA|TRBV28|TRBJ2-7
TGTGCCAGCAGTTCCCCCGGGACAGGGGGCTACGAGCAGTACTTC
CASSSPGTGGYEQYF
>TRBD2|NA|TRBV6-6|TRBJ2-7
TGTGCCAGCAGTTACTCGGGACTAGCGGGAGCCGGCGAGCAGTACTTC
CASSYSGLAGAGEQYF
>TRBD2|NA|TRBV6-1|TRBJ2-1
TGTGCCAGCAGTGATTATAGCGGGGGCTCCTACAATGAGCAGTTCTTC
CASSDYSGGSYNEQFF
>NA|NA|TRBV27|TRBJ2-1
TGTGCCAGCAGCCCCACTACGTTCCATGAGCAGTTCTTC
CASSPTTFHEQFF
>NA|NA|TRBV10-3|TRBJ1-1
TGTGCCACCCTTGGGGGGAGCACTGAAGCTTTCTTT
CATLGGSTEAFF
>NA|NA|TRBV20-1|TRBJ1-1
TGCAGTGCTCTGCGATGGGAGGGCGCTTTCTTT
CSALRWEGAFF
>NA|NA|TRBV27|TRBJ1-2
TGTGCCAGCAGGCCAACAGATAACTATGGCTACACCTTC
CASRPTDNYGYTF
>NA|NA|TRBV19|TRBJ2-7
TGTGCCAGTAGTACGACTTCGCTGAGGGAGCAGTACTTC
CASSTTSLREQYF
>NA|few|TRBV6-1|TRBJ1-5
TGTGCCAGCAGTGAAGGGTCCGTATATGCTCGGGATCAGCCCCAGCATTTT
CASSEGSVYARDQPQHF
>NA|NA|TRBV5-4|TRBJ1-1
TGTGCCAGCAGTTCGGCCTGGAGGGCGACTGAAGCTTTCTTT
CASSSAWRATEAFF
>TRBD2|NA|TRBV5-1|TRBJ2-1
TGCGCCAGCAGCTTGTCGGGGACTAGCGGGATCAATGAGCAGTTCTTC
CASSLSGTSGINEQFF
>NA|once|TRBV7-2|TRBJ2-3
TGTGCCAGCACCGGGGTGACAGATACGCAGTATTTT
CASTGVTDTQYF
>NA|NA|TRBV4-1|TRBJ2-1
TGCGCCAGCAGCCATAGATACAATGAGCAGTTCTTC
CASSHRYNEQFF
>NA|NA|TRBV7-9|TRBJ1-1
TGTGCCAGCAGCTTAGGGGGGCGCTATGCTGAAGCTTTCTTT
CASSLGGRYAEAFF
>NA|NA|TRBV14|TRBJ1-2
TGTGCCAGCAGTGTGCAGGGGAATTATGGCTACACCTTC
CASSVQGNYGYTF
>NA|NA|TRBV4-1|TRBJ2-7
TGCGCCAGCAGCCAAGATCTTGGTAGGCGGCCTATTCCTGGGGAGCAGTACTTC
CASSQDLGRRPIPGEQYF
>NA|NA|TRBV27|TRBJ1-6
TGTGCCAGCAGTTTGAAGTTTAATCTCTTACTCGTGAGCTCCTATAATTCACCCCTCCACTTT
CASSLKFNLLLVSSYNSPLHF
>TRBD1|NA|TRBV3-1/TRBV3-2|TRBJ2-3
TGTGCCAGCAGCACATACGGAAATCCGGGACAGGCAGATACGCAGTATTTT
CASSTYGNPGQADTQYF
>NA|NA|TRBV19|TRBJ1-4
TGTGCCAGTAGCCGACCCTCGGCAGGGTATGAAAAACTGTTTTTT
CASSRPSAGYEKLFF
>TRBD2|once|TRBV6-1|TRBJ2-1
TGTGCCAGCAGTGAAGACGTTCTAGCGGGAGTATCGAATGAGCAGTTCTTC
CASSEDVLAGVSNEQFF
>TRBD2|NA|TRBV6-1|TRBJ2-7
TGTGCCAGCAGTGAAGCTAGCGGGCAACCCTACGAGCAGTACTTC
CASSEASGQPYEQYF
>NA|NA|TRBV7-2|TRBJ2-3
TGTGCCAGCAGCCCGAACCCGGGACAAGGGGGTATCACGCAGTATTTT
CASSPNPGQGGITQYF
>NA|once|TRBV6-5|TRBJ2-6
TGTGCCAGCAGCCCGGTCGGTGGGGCCAACGTCCTGACTTTC
CASSPVGGANVLTF
>TRBD1|NA|TRBV30|TRBJ1-5
TGTGCCTGGAGCCCCGGACAGGGGATTCATCAGCCCCAGCATTTT
CAWSPGQGIHQPQHF
>TRBD1|NA|TRBV28|TRBJ1-4
TGTGCCAGCAGTTTAGGCGGACAGGAGGAAAAACTGTTTTTT
CASSLGGQEEKLFF
>NA|NA|TRBV29-1|TRBJ1-2
TGCAGCGTGAGGGCGGGGACTGGCTACACCTTC
CSVRAGTGYTF
>NA|NA|TRBV19|TRBJ2-7
TGTGCCAGTAGTAGCGGGAACGGGTACGAGCAGTACTTC
CASSSGNGYEQYF
>TRBD2|NA|TRBV3-1/TRBV3-2|TRBJ2-7
TGTGCCAGCAGCCAAGATCCCCTCGAACTAGCGGGCCTCTCCTACGAGCAGTACTTC
CASSQDPLELAGLSYEQYF
>TRBD2|NA|TRBV3-1/TRBV3-2|TRBJ2-5
TGTGCCAGCAGCCAACCTACCCCGGGACTAGCGGGTGGAGAGACCCAGTACTTC
CASSQPTPGLAGGETQYF
>TRBD1|few|TRBV5-1|TRBJ1-5
TGCGCCAGCAGCGTGGCAGGGGGCGATCAGCCCCAGCATTTT
CASSVAGGDQPQHF
>NA|NA|TRBV3-1/TRBV3-2|TRBJ2-7
TGTGCCAGCAGCCATTCGTACGAGCAGTACTTC
CASSHSYEQYF
>NA|few|TRBV6-2/TRBV6-3|TRBJ2-1
TGTGCCAGCAGTTACGGGGTCGGGTTGTCTCTCCGCGGGTTACTCTTC
CASSYGVGLSLRGLLF
>TRBD1|NA|TRBV18|TRBJ1-5
TGTGCCAGCTCACTAGTGACAGGGATCAATCAGCCCCAGCATTTT
CASSLVTGINQPQHF
>NA|NA|TRBV27|TRBJ2-7
TGTGCCAGCAGTTTGGCTGGCACCTCCTACGAGCAGTACTTC
CASSLAGTSYEQYF
>TRBD1|once|TRBV30|TRBJ1-1
TGTGCCTGGGAGAGACAGGGGGGATCTGAAGCTTTCTTT
CAWERQGGSEAFF
>NA|NA|TRBV19|TRBJ1-1
TGTGCCAGTAAGGCCCCTCTTAGAGGAGCTTTCTTT
CASKAPLRGAFF
>NA|NA|TRBV19|TRBJ2-1
TGTGCCAGTAGTATACAGCGGGACAATGAGCAGTTCTTC
CASSIQRDNEQFF
>TRBD1|NA|TRBV7-7|TRBJ2-6
TGTGCTAGCAGCTTCGGGACAGGGAGCTCTGGGGCCAACGTCCTGACTTTC
CASSFGTGSSGANVLTF
>TRBD2|NA|TRBV23-1|TRBJ2-3
TGCGCCAGCAGTCCTGGGACTCCCGGGACTAGCGGGAGCACAGATACGCAGTATTTT
CASSPGTPGTSGSTDTQYF